Listed here are 13 T cell receptor beta chains from one sample, sequenced in a study of blood T cell repertoires in COVID-19. TCRdb's table, derived via immunoSEQ multiplex PCR, lists solely in-frame clones and lacks some. The sample lists fewer than 500,000 clones; more than 70% were seen once. The source material was PBMCs or T cells enriched from blood (not recorded which). These receptors all come from a man aged 25 to 40 who had recovered from COVID-19.

The rearrangement links TRBV6-5 to TRBJ1-1; 8 positions match TRBD1. Trimming took 6 bases from V and 4 from J; bases not matched to a gene: 4. There are 13 residues in the CDR3. Germline-derived CDR1 and CDR2 are MNHEY and SVGAGI. The CDR3 DNA reads TGTGCCAGCAGGAACAGGGGGTCCACTGAAGCTTTCTTT. This codes for CASRNRGSTEAFF.

The chain links TRBV5-1 to TRBJ2-2; 8 bases map to TRBD2. CDR1 is SGHRS and CDR2 is YFSETQ in the germline V gene. The J segment lost 1 base and the V segment lost 0 bases, leaving 2 bases of the junction unmatched. The CDR3 has 16 residues. CDR3 residues: CASSLALAGNTGELFF. The CDR3 nucleotides read TGCGCCAGCAGCTTGGCCCTAGCGGGGAACACCGGGGAGCTGTTTTTT.

With regard to this clone: Within the sample, other DNA sequences also encode this same CDR3. The chain is built from TRBV5-1 and TRBJ1-2; possible D gene TRBD1, 5 bases. This CDR3 comprises 13 residues. Germline V gives CDR1 SGHRS, CDR2 YFSETQ. Trimming stripped 1 base from V and 2 bases from J, with 6 bases between. The DNA of the CDR3 is TGCGCCAGCAGCTTGTCAGGGAACTATGGCTACACCTTC. The encoded protein is CASSLSGNYGYTF.

The chain couples TRBV19 to TRBJ2-3; D is undetermined. Germline V gene lookup returns CDR1 LNHDA and CDR2 SQIVND (reference sequence). The V gene lost 3 bases and the J gene lost 4 bases, with 11 bases spanning the gap. This CDR3 has 14 residues. The CDR3 sequence is CASSITEAPDTQYF. For the CDR3, the DNA is TGTGCCAGTAGTATCACGGAAGCGCCAGATACGCAGTATTTT.

This chain links TRBV9 with TRBJ2-5; tentative D call: TRBD1 (7 bases). Trimming stripped 0 bases from V and 5 bases from J, with 14 bases between. Germline V gene data show CDR1 as SGDLS and CDR2 as YYNGEE. CDR3 length: 15 amino acids. The CDR3 here is CASSVDRGGGETQYF. The CDR3 DNA sequence: TGTGCCAGCAGCGTAGACAGGGGTGGAGGGGAGACCCAGTACTTC.

The genes are TRBV10-3 and TRBJ1-6, with a weak D call TRBD1 (6 bases). Germline loops: CDR1 ENHRY, CDR2 SYGVKD. Trimming removed 4 bases at V and 12 bases at J, with 16 bases between. The CDR3 contains 14 residues. The CDR3 loop is CAISGQVPEGPLHF. For the CDR3, the DNA is TGTGCCATCAGTGGACAGGTCCCCGAAGGACCCCTCCACTTT.

The genes are TRBV15 and TRBJ2-7; 10 nucleotides match TRBD2. V trimming: 4 bases; J trimming: 2 bases; junction bases outside the gene matches: 5. This CDR3 contains 15 residues. Germline V lookup: CDR1 LNHNV, CDR2 YYDKDF (reference sequence). CDR3 sequence (DNA): TGTGCCACCAGCAAGCTAGCGGGGGTTCCCTACGAGCAGTACTTC. Amino acids: CATSKLAGVPYEQYF.

The chain employs TRBV27 and TRBJ1-1; TRBD1 might be the D (6 bases). V was trimmed by 3 bases and J by 0 bases, leaving 8 bases between them. In germline, CDR1 is MNHEY, CDR2 SMNVEV (reference sequence). The CDR3 covers 14 residues. The CDR3 loop is CASSLRGMNTEAFF. Written as DNA, the CDR3 is TGTGCCAGCAGTTTGAGGGGGATGAACACTGAAGCTTTCTTT.

The V and J genes are TRBV5-1 and TRBJ1-6, with D possibly being TRBD1 (6 bases). The V gene lost 0 bases and the J gene lost 6 bases, with 10 bases spanning the gap. The CDR3 is 15 residues long. CDR1 and CDR2 (germline): SGHRS, YFSETQ. CDR3 protein: CASSLVGASNSPLHF. DNA of the CDR3: TGCGCCAGCAGCTTGGTGGGGGCAAGTAATTCACCCCTCCACTTT.

This rearrangement joins TRBV20-1 to TRBJ2-4; possible D gene TRBD2, 5 bases. The CDR3 contains 13 residues. V was pared by 3 bases and J by 7 bases, with 13 bases between. Germline loops: CDR1 DFQATT, CDR2 SNEGSKA (reference sequence). CDR3 coding DNA: TGCAGTGCTAGTCCCGGGGAGCCTAACATTCAGTACTTC. Translating gives CSASPGEPNIQYF.

The DNA for the CDR3 is TGCGCCAGCAGGGCGGACATCTCCTATAATTCACCCCTCCACTTT. Encoded protein: CASRADISYNSPLHF. The rearrangement joins TRBV5-1 to TRBJ1-6, with D perhaps matching TRBD1 (5 bases). There are 15 residues in the CDR3. The V end was cut by 5 bases, the J end by 0 bases, with 9 bases between. The germline V gene encodes CDR1 SGHRS and CDR2 YFSETQ.

This rearrangement joins TRBV9 to TRBJ2-1; 9 bases are a match to TRBD2. In germline, CDR1 is SGDLS, CDR2 YYNGEE. Losses at the gene ends were 0 bases for V and 8 bases for J; bases not matched to a gene: 12. The CDR3 is 17 amino acids. The CDR3 loop reads CASSVASGGTPQDEQFF. The CDR3, as DNA: TGTGCCAGCAGCGTAGCGAGCGGGGGGACACCCCAGGATGAGCAGTTCTTC.

The V call is TRBV7-2, the J call TRBJ2-1, with 9 bases that match TRBD1. Trimming took 4 bases from V and 3 from J; bases not matched to a gene: 4. The CDR3 spans 15 residues. Germline values: CDR1 SGHTA, CDR2 FQGNSA. CDR3 nucleotides: TGTGCCAGCAGCTCGGGACAGGGACACTACAATGAGCAGTTCTTC. This translates into CASSSGQGHYNEQFF.